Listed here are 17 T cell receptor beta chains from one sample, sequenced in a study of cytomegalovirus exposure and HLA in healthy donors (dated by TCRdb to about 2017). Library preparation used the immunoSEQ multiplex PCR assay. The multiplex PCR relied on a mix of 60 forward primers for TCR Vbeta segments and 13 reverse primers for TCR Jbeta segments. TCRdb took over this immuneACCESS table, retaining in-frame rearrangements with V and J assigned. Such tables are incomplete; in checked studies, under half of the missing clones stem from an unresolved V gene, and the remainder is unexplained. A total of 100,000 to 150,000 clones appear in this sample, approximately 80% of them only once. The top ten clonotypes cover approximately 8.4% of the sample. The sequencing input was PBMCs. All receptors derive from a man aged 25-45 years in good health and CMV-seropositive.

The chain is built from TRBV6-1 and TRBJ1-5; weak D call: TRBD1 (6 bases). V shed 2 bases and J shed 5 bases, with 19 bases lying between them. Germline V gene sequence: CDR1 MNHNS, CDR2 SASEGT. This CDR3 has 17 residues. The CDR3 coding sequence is TGTGCCAGCAGTGAATTACAAATTCGGGGGGCGGATCAGCCCCAGCATTTT. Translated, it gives CASSELQIRGADQPQHF.

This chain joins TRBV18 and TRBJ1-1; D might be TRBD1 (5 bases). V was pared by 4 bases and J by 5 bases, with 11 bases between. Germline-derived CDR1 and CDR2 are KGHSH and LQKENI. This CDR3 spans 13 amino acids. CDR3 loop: CASSHDSNTEAFF. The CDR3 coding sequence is TGTGCCAGCTCACACGACAGTAATACTGAAGCTTTCTTT. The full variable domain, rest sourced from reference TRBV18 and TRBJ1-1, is NAGVMQNPRHLVRRRGQEARLRCSPMKGHSHVYWYRQLPEEGLKFMVYLQKENIIDESGMPKERFSAEFPKEGPSILRIQQVVRGDSAAYFCASSHDSNTEAFFGQGTRLTVV.

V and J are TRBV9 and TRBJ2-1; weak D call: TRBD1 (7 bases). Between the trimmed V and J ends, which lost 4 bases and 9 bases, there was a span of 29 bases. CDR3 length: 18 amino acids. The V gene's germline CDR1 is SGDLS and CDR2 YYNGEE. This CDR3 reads CASSPGFAGGLRGGEQFF. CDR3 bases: TGTGCCAGCAGCCCAGGCTTTGCAGGGGGGCTGCGGGGCGGTGAGCAGTTCTTC. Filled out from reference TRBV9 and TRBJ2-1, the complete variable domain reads DSGVTQTPKHLITATGQRVTLRCSPRSGDLSVYWYQQSLDQGLQFLIQYYNGEERAKGNILERFSAQQFPDLHSELNLSSLELGDSALYFCASSPGFAGGLRGGEQFFGPGTRLTVL.

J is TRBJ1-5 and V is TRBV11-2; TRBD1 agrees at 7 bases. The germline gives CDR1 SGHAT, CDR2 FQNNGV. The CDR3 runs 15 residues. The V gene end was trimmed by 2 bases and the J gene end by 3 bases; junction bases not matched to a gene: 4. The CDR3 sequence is CASSLTGQNNQPQHF. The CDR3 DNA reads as TGTGCCAGCAGCTTAACGGGACAGAACAATCAGCCCCAGCATTTT.

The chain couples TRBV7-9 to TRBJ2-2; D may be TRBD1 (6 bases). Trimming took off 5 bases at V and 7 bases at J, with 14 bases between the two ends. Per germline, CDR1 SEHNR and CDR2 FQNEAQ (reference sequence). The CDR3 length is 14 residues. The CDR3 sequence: CASSPGTRSGELFF. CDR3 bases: TGTGCCAGCAGCCCCGGGACAAGGAGCGGGGAGCTGTTTTTT.

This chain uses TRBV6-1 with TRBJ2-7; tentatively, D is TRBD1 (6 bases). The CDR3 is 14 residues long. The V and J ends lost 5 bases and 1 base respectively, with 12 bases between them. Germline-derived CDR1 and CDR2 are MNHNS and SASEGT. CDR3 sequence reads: CASSIRQDSYEQYF. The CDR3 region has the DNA TGTGCCAGCAGTATCCGACAGGATTCCTACGAGCAGTACTTC.

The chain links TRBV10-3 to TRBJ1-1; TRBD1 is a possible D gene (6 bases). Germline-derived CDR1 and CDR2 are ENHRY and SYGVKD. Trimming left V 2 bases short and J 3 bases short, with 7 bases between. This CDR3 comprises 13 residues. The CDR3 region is CAISEEGDTEAFF. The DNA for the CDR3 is TGTGCCATCAGTGAGGAGGGGGACACTGAAGCTTTCTTT.

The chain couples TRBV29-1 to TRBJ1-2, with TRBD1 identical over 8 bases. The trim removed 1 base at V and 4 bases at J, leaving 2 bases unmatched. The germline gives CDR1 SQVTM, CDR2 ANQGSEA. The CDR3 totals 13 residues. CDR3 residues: CSVEGDRLYGYTF. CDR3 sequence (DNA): TGCAGCGTTGAAGGGGACAGGCTCTATGGCTACACCTTC. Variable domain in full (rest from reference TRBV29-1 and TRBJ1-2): SAVISQKPSRDICQRGTSLTIQCQVDSQVTMMFWYRQQPGQSLTLIATANQGSEATYESGFVIDKFPISRPNLTFSTLTVSNMSPEDSSIYLCSVEGDRLYGYTFGSGTRLTVV.

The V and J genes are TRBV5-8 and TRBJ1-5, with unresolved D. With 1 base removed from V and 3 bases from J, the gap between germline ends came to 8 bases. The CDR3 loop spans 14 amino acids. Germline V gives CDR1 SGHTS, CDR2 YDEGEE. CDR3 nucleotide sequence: TGTGCCAGCAGCTTGCCCAGATTCAATCAGCCCCAGCATTTT. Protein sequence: CASSLPRFNQPQHF.

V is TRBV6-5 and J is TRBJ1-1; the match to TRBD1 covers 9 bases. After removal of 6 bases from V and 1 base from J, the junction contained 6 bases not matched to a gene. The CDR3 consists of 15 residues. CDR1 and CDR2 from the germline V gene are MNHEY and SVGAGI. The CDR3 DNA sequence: TGTGCCAGCAGAGACCCGGGACAGGGGAACACTGAAGCTTTCTTT. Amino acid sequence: CASRDPGQGNTEAFF.

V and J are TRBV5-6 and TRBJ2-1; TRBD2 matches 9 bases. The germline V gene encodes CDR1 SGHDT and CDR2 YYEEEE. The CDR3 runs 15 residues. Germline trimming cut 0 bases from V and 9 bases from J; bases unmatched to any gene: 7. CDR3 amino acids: CASSLGVAGVSEQFF. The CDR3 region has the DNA TGTGCCAGCAGCTTGGGAGTAGCGGGGGTAAGTGAGCAGTTCTTC.

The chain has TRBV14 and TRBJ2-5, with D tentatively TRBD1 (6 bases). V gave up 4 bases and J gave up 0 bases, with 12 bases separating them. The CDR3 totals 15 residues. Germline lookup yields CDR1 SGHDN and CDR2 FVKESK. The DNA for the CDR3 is TGTGCCAGCAGCCGGGACACCGGATACCAAGAGACCCAGTACTTC. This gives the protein CASSRDTGYQETQYF.

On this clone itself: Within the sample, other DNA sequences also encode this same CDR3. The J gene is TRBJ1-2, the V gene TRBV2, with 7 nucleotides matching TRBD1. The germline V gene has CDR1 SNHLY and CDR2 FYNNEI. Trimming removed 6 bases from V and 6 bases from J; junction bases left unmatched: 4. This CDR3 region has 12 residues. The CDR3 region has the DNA TGTGCCAGCAGCTTACAGGGGAATGGCTACACCTTC. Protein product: CASSLQGNGYTF.

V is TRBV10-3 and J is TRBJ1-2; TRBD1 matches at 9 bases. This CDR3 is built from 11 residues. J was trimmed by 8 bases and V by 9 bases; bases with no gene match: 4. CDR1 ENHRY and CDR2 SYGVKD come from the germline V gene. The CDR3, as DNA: TGTGCCATGAAGGACAGGGGAGGCTACACCTTC. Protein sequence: CAMKDRGGYTF.

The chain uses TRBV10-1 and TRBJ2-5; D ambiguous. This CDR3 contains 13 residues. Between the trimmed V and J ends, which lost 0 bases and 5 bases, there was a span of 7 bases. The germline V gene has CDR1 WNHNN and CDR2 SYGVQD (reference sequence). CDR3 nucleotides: TGCGCCAGCAGTGAGTCTAGTGCGGAGACCCAGTACTTC. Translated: CASSESSAETQYF.

CDR3 sequence: CSVESRESGTEAFF. The CDR3 nucleotides are TGCAGCGTTGAGAGTCGGGAATCGGGAACTGAAGCTTTCTTT. V and J are TRBV29-1 and TRBJ1-1; no firm D call. The CDR3 covers 14 residues. CDR1 is SQVTM, CDR2 ANQGSEA, per germline. V shed 3 bases and J shed 5 bases, with 16 bases lying between them. The complete variable domain, with remaining parts taken from reference TRBV29-1 and TRBJ1-1, reads SAVISQKPSRDICQRGTSLTIQCQVDSQVTMMFWYRQQPGQSLTLIATANQGSEATYESGFVIDKFPISRPNLTFSTLTVSNMSPEDSSIYLCSVESRESGTEAFFGQGTRLTVV.

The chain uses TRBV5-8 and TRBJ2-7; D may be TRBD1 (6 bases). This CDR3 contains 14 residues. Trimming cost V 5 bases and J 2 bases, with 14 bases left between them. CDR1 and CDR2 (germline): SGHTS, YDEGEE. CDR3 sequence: CASRLRGIPYEQYF. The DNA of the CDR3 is TGTGCCAGCAGACTAAGGGGGATCCCCTACGAGCAGTACTTC. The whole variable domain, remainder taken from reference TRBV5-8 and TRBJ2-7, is EAGVTQSPTHLIKTRGQQATLRCSPISGHTSVYWYQQALGLGLQFLLWYDEGEERNRGNFPPRFSGRQFPNYSSELNVNALELEDSALYLCASRLRGIPYEQYFGPGTRLTVT.